Below, 5 T cell receptor beta chains from the same sample are listed, as sequenced in a study of shared clonotypes between healthy human individuals (dated by TCRdb to between 2020 and 2021). Library creation used the immunoSEQ multiplex PCR assay. Not all clones reach the TCRdb copy of this immuneACCESS table, which keeps in-frame sequences only. Checked studies attribute under half of the gap to unresolved V genes and leave the rest unexplained. The sample has around 2.1 million clones on record, 95% of them singletons. The ten top clones hold more than 0.1% of the sample. The sequenced sample consisted of naive CD4+ T cells sorted from blood. Interpreted using the paper, the cell subset or site label stands for: CD45RA+ positively selected. The receptor source for this set is a man aged 18 to 30 in good health.

The chain joins TRBV28 to TRBJ1-5, with 8 nucleotides matching TRBD1. The CDR3 totals 16 residues. V dropped 7 bases and J dropped 6; count of bases not matched to a gene: 14. CDR1 is MDHEN, CDR2 SYDVKM, per germline. CDR3 DNA sequence: TGTGCCAGCACCGCCCCCCCAACAGGGGGGGGTCAGCCCCAGCATTTT. Protein: CASTAPPTGGGQPQHF.

The rearrangement uses TRBV2 and TRBJ1-6, with TRBD1 as a possible D gene (5 bases). Trimming left V 7 bases short and J 6 bases short, with 10 bases between. The CDR3 is 13 residues long. CDR1 and CDR2 from the germline V gene are SNHLY and FYNNEI. CDR3 loop: CASMVGVNSPLHF. The CDR3 bases are TGTGCCAGCATGGTAGGGGTTAATTCACCCCTCCACTTT.

The sample holds one count of this clone. V is TRBV30 and J is TRBJ2-1; D is possibly TRBD2 (5 bases). This CDR3 comprises 13 residues. Per the germline V gene, CDR1 is GTSNPN and CDR2 is SVGIG (reference sequence). Trimming removed 0 bases at V and 11 bases at J, with 14 bases between. CDR3 protein: CAWSVPLIGKQFF. Here the CDR3 DNA reads TGTGCCTGGAGTGTACCTCTTATCGGGAAGCAGTTCTTC.

The CDR3 sequence is CASRGQGWGTEAFF. CDR3 DNA sequence: TGTGCCAGCAGAGGACAGGGCTGGGGCACTGAAGCTTTCTTT. The chain has TRBV19 and TRBJ1-1, with 8 bases that match TRBD1. The CDR3 length is 14 residues. Germline V lookup: CDR1 LNHDA, CDR2 SQIVND (reference sequence). V lost 9 bases to trimming and J lost 4 bases; unmatched junction nucleotides: 10.

The chain joins TRBV5-1 to TRBJ1-2; the D is unclear. This CDR3 region has 14 residues. V lost 0 bases to trimming and J lost 8 bases, with 14 bases between them. The germline gives CDR1 SGHRS, CDR2 YFSETQ. The CDR3 protein is CASSLAVLSGGYTF. In DNA, the CDR3 is TGCGCCAGCAGCTTGGCAGTGTTGTCGGGAGGCTACACCTTC.